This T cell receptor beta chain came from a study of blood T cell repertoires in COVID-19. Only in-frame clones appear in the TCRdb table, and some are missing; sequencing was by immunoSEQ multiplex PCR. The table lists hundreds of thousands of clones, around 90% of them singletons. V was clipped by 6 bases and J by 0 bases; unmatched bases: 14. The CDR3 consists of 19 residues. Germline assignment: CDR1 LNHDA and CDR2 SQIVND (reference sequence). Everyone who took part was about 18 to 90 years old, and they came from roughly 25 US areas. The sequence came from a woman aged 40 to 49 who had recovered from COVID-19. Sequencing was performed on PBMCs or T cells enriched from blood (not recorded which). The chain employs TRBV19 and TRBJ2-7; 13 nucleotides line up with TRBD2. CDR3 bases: TGTGCCAGTAGCTATGCCTCGAGACTAGCGGGAGGACTCTCCTACGAGCAGTACTTC. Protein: CASSYASRLAGGLSYEQYF.